These T cell receptor beta chains were read from a single sample in a study of T-cell reconstitution after alpha-beta-depleted transplantation in children. Using its own MiXCR run on the PCR reads, TCRdb lists one record per CDR3 protein. The data contain 490,000 or so distinct CDR3 sequences, about 11% of them seen just once; the ten biggest clones take up about 2.1%. This material consisted of PBMCs, taken before TCRalphabeta/CD19-depleted stem cell transplant. The origin of the receptors is a child aged 2 to 9 with inherited bone marrow failure, due to receive a stem cell transplant. Both conserved end residues are part of each CDR3. D genes are given only for firm matches. A row's size may be missing; if present it is once, few, many or a size class.

J gene | V gene | D gene | CDR3 length | clone size | CDR3 DNA | CDR3 protein
TRBJ2-1 | TRBV11-2 | NA | 18 | many | TGTGCCAGCAGTTTCCCCCCAGGCCGCTTGGGCTCCTACAATGAGCAGTTCTTC | CASSFPPGRLGSYNEQFF
TRBJ1-1 | TRBV27 | TRBD1 | 14 | NA | TGTGCCAGCAGTTCGACAGGGGGCCAAACTGAAGCTTTCTTT | CASSSTGGQTEAFF
TRBJ2-5 | TRBV20-1 | NA | 15 | many | TGCAGTGCTAGAGCCCCCTCGGGAGTAGTAGAGACCCAGTACTTC | CSARAPSGVVETQYF
TRBJ1-5 | TRBV28 | NA | 14 | many | TGTGCCAGCAGTTTCAAAGATTACAATCAGCCCCAGCATTTT | CASSFKDYNQPQHF
TRBJ2-1 | TRBV10-3 | TRBD2 | 16 | many | TGTGCCATCAGTGTAAGGTCTAGCGGGAGGGCTGATGAGCAGTTCTTC | CAISVRSSGRADEQFF
TRBJ1-5 | TRBV12-3/TRBV12-4 | NA | 14 | many | TGTGCCAGCAGTTTCGGCAGTAGCAATCAGCCCCAGCATTTT | CASSFGSSNQPQHF
TRBJ2-7 | TRBV4-2 | NA | 13 | many | TGTGCCAGCAGCCAAGAAGATTCCTACGAGCAGTACTTC | CASSQEDSYEQYF
TRBJ2-7 | TRBV4-3 | NA | 14 | many | TGCGCCAGCAGCCAACAGGGCCCCTCCTACGAGCAGTACTTC | CASSQQGPSYEQYF
TRBJ2-3 | TRBV20-1 | TRBD2 | 14 | many | TGCAGTGCCGATAGCGGGAGGAGCACAGATACGCAGTATTTT | CSADSGRSTDTQYF
TRBJ1-1 | TRBV30 | NA | 13 | NA | TGTGCCTGGAGTACCGGGTTGAGGACTGAAGCTTTCTTT | CAWSTGLRTEAFF
TRBJ1-1 | TRBV5-6 | NA | 12 | many | TGTGCCAGCAGTTTTGGGAACACTGAAGCTTTCTTT | CASSFGNTEAFF
TRBJ2-7 | TRBV7-9 | NA | 15 | many | TGTGCCAGCAGCTTAGGGGCAGGGTTAACCTACGAGCAGTACTTC | CASSLGAGLTYEQYF
TRBJ2-7 | TRBV11-2 | NA | 14 | many | TGTGCCAGCAGCTTAGAAACAGATACCTACGAGCAGTACTTC | CASSLETDTYEQYF